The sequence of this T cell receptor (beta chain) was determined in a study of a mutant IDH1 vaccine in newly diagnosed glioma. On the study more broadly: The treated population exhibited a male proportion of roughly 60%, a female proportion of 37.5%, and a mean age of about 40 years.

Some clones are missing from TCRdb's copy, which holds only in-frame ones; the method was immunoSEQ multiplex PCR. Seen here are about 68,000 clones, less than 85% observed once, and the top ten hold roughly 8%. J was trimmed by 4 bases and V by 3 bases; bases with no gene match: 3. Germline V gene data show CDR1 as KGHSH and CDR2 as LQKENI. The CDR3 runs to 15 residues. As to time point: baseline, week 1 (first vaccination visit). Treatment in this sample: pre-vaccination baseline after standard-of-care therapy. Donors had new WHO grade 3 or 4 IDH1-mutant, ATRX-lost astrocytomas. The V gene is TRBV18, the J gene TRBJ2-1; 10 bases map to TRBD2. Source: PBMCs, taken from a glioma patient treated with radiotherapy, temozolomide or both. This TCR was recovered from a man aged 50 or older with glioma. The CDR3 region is CASSPGTSVYNEQFF. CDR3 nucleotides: TGTGCCAGCTCACCCGGGACTAGCGTTTACAATGAGCAGTTCTTC.